The T cell receptor beta chain described here comes from a study of blood T cells in healthy people across ages. Trimming removed 5 bases from V and 6 bases from J, with 20 bases in between. The length of the CDR3 is 15 residues. Donors each provided around 10 milliliters of peripheral blood. Primers used in a second PCR of about 6 to 11 cycles were a sample-barcoded 5' primer and a J-beta primer mix. TCRdb used MiXCR to reprocess the 5' RACE reads, holding one entry per CDR3 protein. The repertoire holds roughly 730,000 distinct CDR3 sequences, with more than 50% as singletons. The receptor was derived from a man aged 40-55 years in good health. The specimen sequenced was blood. The gene calls are TRBV12-3 or TRBV12-4 and TRBJ2-7, with D possibly called TRBD1 or TRBD2 (5 bases each). The CDR3 sequence: CASSGQGERKGEQYF. The DNA of the CDR3 is TGTGCCAGCAGTGGACAAGGGGAGAGGAAGGGCGAGCAGTACTTC.